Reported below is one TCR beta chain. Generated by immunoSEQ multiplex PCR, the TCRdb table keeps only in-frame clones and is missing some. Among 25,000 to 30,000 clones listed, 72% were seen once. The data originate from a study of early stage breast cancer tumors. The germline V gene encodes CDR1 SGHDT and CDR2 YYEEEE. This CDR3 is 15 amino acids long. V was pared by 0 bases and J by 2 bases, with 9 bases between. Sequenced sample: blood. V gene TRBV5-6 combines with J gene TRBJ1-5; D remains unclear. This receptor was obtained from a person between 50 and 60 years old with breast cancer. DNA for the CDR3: TGTGCCAGCAGCTTGGGGGCCGGGGGCAATCAGCCCCAGCATTTT. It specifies CASSLGAGGNQPQHF.